This is a list of T cell receptor beta chains from one sample in a study of blood T cell repertoires in COVID-19. TCRdb's table, derived via immunoSEQ multiplex PCR, lists solely in-frame clones and lacks some. Of 200,000 to 250,000 clones in the sample, 75% to 90% are singletons; the top ten hold roughly 3.4%. The material sequenced was PBMCs or T cells enriched from blood (not recorded which). These receptors originate from a woman aged 35 to 49 with acute COVID-19. CDR3s include the opening cysteine and the closing phenylalanine or tryptophan. The D gene is left open where the match is weak. Size is stated for part of the rows, as once, few or many counts, or as a class when the clone is expanded.

>NA|TRBJ1-2|TRBV9|NA|14
TGTGCCAGCAGCGTAGGGGAGGGGTTCTATGGCTACACCTTC
CASSVGEGFYGYTF
>NA|TRBJ1-5|TRBV11-2|NA|13
TGTGCCAGCAGCTTAGATCTGAGTCAGCCCCAGCATTTT
CASSLDLSQPQHF
>NA|TRBJ2-2|TRBV30|TRBD1|14
TGTGCCTGGAGGGGACAGGTCTCCACCGGGGAGCTGTTTTTT
CAWRGQVSTGELFF
>NA|TRBJ1-2|TRBV4-3|NA|14
TGCGCCAGCAGCCCCGGGACAAGCAACTATGGCTACACCTTC
CASSPGTSNYGYTF
>NA|TRBJ1-6|TRBV19|TRBD1|16
TGTGCCAGTAGCGACCCTGGACAGGGTTCGGTCTCACCCCTCCACTTT
CASSDPGQGSVSPLHF
>few|TRBJ1-3|TRBV10-3|NA|13
TGTGCCATCAGTGAGGCCACAGGCACCCCAGGGTATTTT
CAISEATGTPGYF
>NA|TRBJ1-1|TRBV6-5|TRBD1|13
TGTGCCAGCAGCGAGACAGGGTACTCTGAAGCTTTCTTT
CASSETGYSEAFF
>NA|TRBJ1-4|TRBV27|NA|15
TGTGCCAGCAGTTTATCGGGGAGGGGTAATGAAAAACTGTTTTTT
CASSLSGRGNEKLFF
>NA|TRBJ1-1|TRBV19|NA|15
TGTGCCAGTAGTATAGGCGACAGTACGGGCACTGAAGCTTTCTTT
CASSIGDSTGTEAFF
>NA|TRBJ1-6|TRBV15|NA|16
TGTGCCACCAGCAGCCCAGCCAGGACTTATAATTCACCCCTCCACTTT
CATSSPARTYNSPLHF
>NA|TRBJ2-3|TRBV5-1|NA|17
TGCGCCAGCAGCTTGGGGATTAGGGCGGGGGCGTTAGATACGCAGTATTTT
CASSLGIRAGALDTQYF
>NA|TRBJ2-2|TRBV19|TRBD2|15
TGTGCCAGTAGTATTAAGCGGGGGCTTGGCGGGGAGCTGTTTTTT
CASSIKRGLGGELFF
>NA|TRBJ2-2|TRBV6-4|TRBD2|15
TGTGCCAGCAGTGGGAGCGGGGCGAACACCGGGGAGCTGTTTTTT
CASSGSGANTGELFF
>NA|TRBJ1-1|TRBV7-3|TRBD1|15
TGTGCCAGCAGCCCGTCGGGACAGGGGGGCACTGAAGCTTTCTTT
CASSPSGQGGTEAFF
>NA|TRBJ1-5|TRBV14|NA|16
TGTGCCAGCAGCCCCCTTCTGAGGGATAGCAATCAGCCCCAGCATTTT
CASSPLLRDSNQPQHF
>once|TRBJ1-5|TRBV27|NA|18
TGTGCCAGCAGCTCCCGACAGAATGTCGGATATAGCAATCAGCCCCAGCATTTT
CASSSRQNVGYSNQPQHF
>few|TRBJ1-6|TRBV7-9|TRBD1|15
TGTGCCAGCAGCTCACAGGGGCAGCTCAATTCACCCCTCCACTTT
CASSSQGQLNSPLHF
>NA|TRBJ1-1|TRBV6-4|NA|13
TGTGCCAGCAGATCCAGGGAGAACACTGAAGCTTTCTTT
CASRSRENTEAFF
>NA|TRBJ2-3|TRBV2|NA|16
TGTGCCAGCAGTGAAGCGCGACTATCAGGCACAGATACGCAGTATTTT
CASSEARLSGTDTQYF
>NA|TRBJ1-2|TRBV27|NA|13
TGTGCCAGCAGCCCTAGTAGTCTCTATGGCTACACCTTC
CASSPSSLYGYTF
>few|TRBJ1-2|TRBV10-3|TRBD1|12
TGTGCCATCAGTGAGACAGGGGGCGGCTACACCTTC
CAISETGGGYTF
>NA|TRBJ2-1|TRBV6-5|TRBD2|15
TGTGCCAGCAGTAATCTAGCGGGGACTTTCAATGAGCAGTTCTTC
CASSNLAGTFNEQFF
>NA|TRBJ1-1|TRBV24-1|NA|11
TGTGCCACCAGTGATGGCCGGAGGGCTTTCTTT
CATSDGRRAFF
>NA|TRBJ1-2|TRBV11-2|NA|14
TGTGCCAGCAGCTTAGAGGGTAGGAGTGGCGGCTACACCTTC
CASSLEGRSGGYTF
>NA|TRBJ2-5|TRBV6-5|TRBD2|15
TGTGCCAGCAGTTCCGGGACTAGCGGGGCCCGGACCCAGTACTTC
CASSSGTSGARTQYF
>NA|TRBJ1-1|TRBV6-5|NA|13
TGTGCCAGCAGTAGAAAGTCGGGCACTGAAGCTTTCTTT
CASSRKSGTEAFF
>NA|TRBJ1-1|TRBV4-1|NA|16
TGCGCCAGCAGCCAAGCTCTAGGATCAAACGGCACTGAAGCTTTCTTT
CASSQALGSNGTEAFF
>NA|TRBJ2-6|TRBV9|NA|15
TGTGCCAGCAGCCTAGGGAGGAGGGGGGCCAACGTCCTGACTTTC
CASSLGRRGANVLTF
>NA|TRBJ1-2|TRBV5-1|NA|14
TGCGCCAGCAGCTCAGGCGGGACGGCATATGGCTACACCTTC
CASSSGGTAYGYTF
>NA|TRBJ1-1|TRBV2|TRBD1|14
TGTGCCAGCAGTGGGCCAGGGGGCTTAACTGAAGCTTTCTTT
CASSGPGGLTEAFF
>NA|TRBJ2-3|TRBV6-4|NA|15
TGTGCCAGCAGTGACTCCGCGGGGAGCACAGATACGCAGTATTTT
CASSDSAGSTDTQYF
>NA|TRBJ2-7|TRBV7-2|TRBD1|15
TGTGCCAGCAGCTCCTACGGGACAGGAGCCTACGAGCAGTACTTC
CASSSYGTGAYEQYF
>few|TRBJ1-2|TRBV7-9|NA|16
TGTGCCAGCAGCTCAGGAGGGGCTGACGGAAACTATGGCTACACCTTC
CASSSGGADGNYGYTF
>NA|TRBJ1-1|TRBV5-1|NA|14
TGCGCCAGCAGTTCCCCCACAGTTAACACTGAAGCTTTCTTT
CASSSPTVNTEAFF
>NA|TRBJ1-5|TRBV5-5|TRBD1|14
TGTGCCAGCAGCTCTCTACAGGGGCATCAGCCCCAGCATTTT
CASSSLQGHQPQHF
>NA|TRBJ2-2|TRBV19|TRBD1|17
TGTGCCAGTAGTATAAGGACAGGGGGCCCGAACACCGGGGAGCTGTTTTTT
CASSIRTGGPNTGELFF
>few|TRBJ1-3|TRBV7-9|TRBD1|16
TGTGCCAGCAGCTTGAAAGACAGGGGGCTTGGAAACACCATATATTTT
CASSLKDRGLGNTIYF
>NA|TRBJ1-6|TRBV27|NA|17
TGTGCCAGCACGATGAGCAGAGCCGGGTACTATAATTCACCCCTCCACTTT
CASTMSRAGYYNSPLHF
>NA|TRBJ1-2|TRBV3-1/TRBV3-2|NA|14
TGTGCCAGCAGCCAAGGGGGGGGCCGCCCGGGCTACACCTTC
CASSQGGGRPGYTF
>NA|TRBJ1-1|TRBV2|NA|13
TGTGCCAGCAGTGTAGAGGGGAACACTGAAGCTTTCTTT
CASSVEGNTEAFF
>NA|TRBJ2-3|TRBV24-1|NA|11
TGTGCCACCAGTGTCGGTGGTACGCAGTATTTT
CATSVGGTQYF
>once|TRBJ1-2|TRBV5-5|TRBD1|14
TGTGCCAGCAGCCCGGGACAGGGAAACTATGGCTACACCTTC
CASSPGQGNYGYTF
>NA|TRBJ1-2|TRBV6-5|TRBD1|14
TGTGCCAGCAGTTTTGCAGGGGGCGCGGAGGGCTACACCTTC
CASSFAGGAEGYTF
>NA|TRBJ2-3|TRBV7-3|TRBD2|15
TGTGCCAGCACCGAAGCGGGGGGGGCAGTGGATACGCAGTATTTT
CASTEAGGAVDTQYF
>NA|TRBJ2-6|TRBV24-1|TRBD1|15
TGTGCCACCAGTCCAGGGGGCATTGGGGCCAACGTCCTGACTTTC
CATSPGGIGANVLTF
>NA|TRBJ1-5|TRBV25-1|NA|16
TGTGCCAGCAGTGAATCGGTCCCGGGGGGCCCTCAGCCCCAGCATTTT
CASSESVPGGPQPQHF
>NA|TRBJ2-7|TRBV29-1|TRBD2|14
TGCAGCGTCGGGTCGGGGGGGAGCTCCTACGAGCAGTACTTC
CSVGSGGSSYEQYF
>NA|TRBJ1-6|TRBV11-2|NA|15
TGTGCCAGCAGCTCCGCCGGGGGTTATAATTCACCCCTCCACTTT
CASSSAGGYNSPLHF
>NA|TRBJ1-1|TRBV5-1|NA|14
TGCGCCAGCAGCTTGTATCGGGGGGACACTGAAGCTTTCTTT
CASSLYRGDTEAFF
>NA|TRBJ1-1|TRBV9|NA|16
TGTGCCAGTGGAGCGGGGTACCTAGGGGACGGCACTGAAGCTTTCTTT
CASGAGYLGDGTEAFF